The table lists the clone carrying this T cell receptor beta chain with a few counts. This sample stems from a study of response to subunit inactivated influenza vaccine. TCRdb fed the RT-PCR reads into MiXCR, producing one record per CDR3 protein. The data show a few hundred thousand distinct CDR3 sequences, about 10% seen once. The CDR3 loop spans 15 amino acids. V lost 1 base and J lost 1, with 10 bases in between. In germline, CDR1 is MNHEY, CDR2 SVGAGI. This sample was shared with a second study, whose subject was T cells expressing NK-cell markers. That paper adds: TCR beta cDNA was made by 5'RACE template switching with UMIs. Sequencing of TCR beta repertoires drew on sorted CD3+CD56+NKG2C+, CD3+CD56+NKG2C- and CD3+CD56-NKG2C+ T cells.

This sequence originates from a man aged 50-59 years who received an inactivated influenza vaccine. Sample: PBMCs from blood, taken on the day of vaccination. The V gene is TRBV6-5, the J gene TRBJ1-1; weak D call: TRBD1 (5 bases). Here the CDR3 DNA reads TGTGCCAGCAGTTACTTGGACCAGGGGAACACTGAAGCTTTCTTT. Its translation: CASSYLDQGNTEAFF.